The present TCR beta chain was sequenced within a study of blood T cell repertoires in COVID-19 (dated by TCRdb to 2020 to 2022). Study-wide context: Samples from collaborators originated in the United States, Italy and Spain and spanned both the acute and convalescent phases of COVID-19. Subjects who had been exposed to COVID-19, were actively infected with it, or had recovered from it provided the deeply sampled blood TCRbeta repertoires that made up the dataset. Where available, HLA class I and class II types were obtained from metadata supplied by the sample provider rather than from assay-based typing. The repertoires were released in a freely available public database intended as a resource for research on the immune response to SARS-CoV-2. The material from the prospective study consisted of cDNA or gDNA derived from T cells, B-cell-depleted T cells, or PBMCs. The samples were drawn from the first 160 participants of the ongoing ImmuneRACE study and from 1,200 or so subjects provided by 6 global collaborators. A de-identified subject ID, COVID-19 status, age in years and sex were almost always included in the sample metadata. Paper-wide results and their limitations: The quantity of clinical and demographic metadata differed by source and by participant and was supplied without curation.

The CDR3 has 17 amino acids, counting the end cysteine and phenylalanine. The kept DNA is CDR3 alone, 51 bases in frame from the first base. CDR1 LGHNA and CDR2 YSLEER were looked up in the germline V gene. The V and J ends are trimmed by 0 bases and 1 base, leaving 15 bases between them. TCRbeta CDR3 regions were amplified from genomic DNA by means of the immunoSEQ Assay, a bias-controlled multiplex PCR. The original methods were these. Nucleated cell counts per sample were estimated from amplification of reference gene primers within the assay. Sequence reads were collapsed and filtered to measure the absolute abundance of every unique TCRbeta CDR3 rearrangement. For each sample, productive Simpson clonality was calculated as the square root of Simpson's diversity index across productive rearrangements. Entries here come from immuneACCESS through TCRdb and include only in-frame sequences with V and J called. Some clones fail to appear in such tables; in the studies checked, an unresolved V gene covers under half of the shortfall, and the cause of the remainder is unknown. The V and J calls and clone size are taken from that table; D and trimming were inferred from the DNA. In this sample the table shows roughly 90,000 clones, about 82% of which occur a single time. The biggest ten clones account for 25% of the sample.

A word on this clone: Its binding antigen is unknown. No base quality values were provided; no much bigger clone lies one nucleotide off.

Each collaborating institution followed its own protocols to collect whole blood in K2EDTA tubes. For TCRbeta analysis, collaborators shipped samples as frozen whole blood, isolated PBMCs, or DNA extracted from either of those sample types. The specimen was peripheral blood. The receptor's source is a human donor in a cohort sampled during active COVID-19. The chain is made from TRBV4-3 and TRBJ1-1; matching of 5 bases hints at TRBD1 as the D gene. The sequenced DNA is TGCGCCAGCAGCCAAGATCGGCAGGGTCCAAGGAACACTGAAGCTTTCTTT. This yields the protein CASSQDRQGPRNTEAFF.